Shown below are 30 T cell receptor beta chains from a single sample sequenced in a study of beta chain features in type 1 diabetes. Sequencing targeted expressed TCRB transcripts, as all isolated RNA had been reverse transcribed. Produced via immunoSEQ multiplex PCR; TCRdb's table is partial and in-frame only. The table includes under 800,000 clones, roughly a sixth detected once. Sequencing was performed on naive CD4+ T cells from blood. The source is a man between 18 and 29 years old in good health.

V gene TRBV7-9 combines with J gene TRBJ2-1, with TRBD1 identical over 8 bases. J gave up 0 bases and V 6 bases, and 4 bases lay outside the gene matches. Per germline, CDR1 SEHNR and CDR2 FQNEAQ (reference sequence). This CDR3 is built from 15 residues. CDR3 sequence (DNA): TGTGCCAGCAGACGACAGGGGAGCTCCTACAATGAGCAGTTCTTC. Protein product: CASRRQGSSYNEQFF. Full variable domain (missing parts from reference TRBV7-9 and TRBJ2-1): DTGVSQNPRHKITKRGQNVTFRCDPISEHNRLYWYRQTLGQGPEFLTYFQNEAQLEKSRLLSDRFSAERPKGSFSTLEIQRTEQGDSAMYLCASRRQGSSYNEQFFGPGTRLTVL.

The chain is built from TRBV7-2 and TRBJ2-1; a weak D match, TRBD1 (5 bases). Per germline, CDR1 SGHTA and CDR2 FQGNSA. CDR3 size: 15 residues. V shed 1 base and J shed 2 bases, with 9 bases lying between them. The CDR3 loop is CASSLGTRPYNEQFF. CDR3 bases: TGTGCCAGCAGCTTAGGGACACGGCCCTACAATGAGCAGTTCTTC.

The CDR3 region has the DNA TGCAGCGTGAGGAGGGATGATGAAAAACTGTTTTTT. Translating gives CSVRRDDEKLFF. The rearrangement links TRBV29-1 to TRBJ1-4; D uncertain. The ends were cut back, 6 bases at V and 6 bases at J, with 11 bases in the middle. The CDR3 runs to 12 residues. CDR1 is SQVTM, CDR2 ANQGSEA, per germline.

The V call is TRBV11-2, the J call TRBJ2-7; D not resolved. In germline, CDR1 is SGHAT, CDR2 FQNNGV. This CDR3 spans 13 amino acids. Trimming left V 3 bases short and J 2 bases short, with 8 bases between. For the CDR3, the DNA is TGTGCCAGCAGCTTTTCACGGACCTACGAGCAGTACTTC. Its translation is CASSFSRTYEQYF.

The table lists this clone with a few counts. This chain joins TRBV7-7 and TRBJ1-3, with D possibly being TRBD1 (5 bases). From germline, CDR1 is SSHAT and CDR2 FNYEAQ (reference sequence). Trimming removed 5 bases at V and 2 bases at J, with 10 bases between. The CDR3 is 14 amino acids. DNA of the CDR3: TGTGCCAGCAGCCCAGGGATTGCTGGAAACACCATATATTTT. Translating gives CASSPGIAGNTIYF.

The chain joins TRBV7-2 to TRBJ2-1; D might be TRBD2 (6 bases). The V end lost 5 bases, the J end lost 8 bases, and 13 bases lay between the germline ends. The germline gives CDR1 SGHTA, CDR2 FQGNSA. The CDR3 length is 13 residues. The CDR3 DNA sequence: TGTGCCAGCAGCCGAATCAGGGACTATGAGCAGTTCTTC. Translated: CASSRIRDYEQFF.

The sample holds a few counts of this clone. The chain links TRBV19 to TRBJ1-1; D perhaps matches TRBD1 (6 bases). V gave up 5 bases and J gave up 0 bases, with 16 bases separating them. The CDR3 contains 16 residues. Germline V gene sequence: CDR1 LNHDA, CDR2 SQIVND (reference sequence). The CDR3, as DNA: TGTGCCAGTAGTCCTCGGACCAGGGGAATGAACACTGAAGCTTTCTTT. Amino acids: CASSPRTRGMNTEAFF.

V is TRBV5-4 and J is TRBJ1-2; 9 bases match TRBD1. With V trimmed by 3 bases and J by 4 bases, 10 bases remained unmatched. The CDR3 length is 16 residues. Per germline, CDR1 SGHNT and CDR2 YYREEE (reference sequence). Here the CDR3 reads CASSSRDRERSYGYTF. CDR3 DNA sequence: TGTGCCAGCAGCTCCAGGGACAGGGAAAGAAGCTATGGCTACACCTTC.

The V and J genes are TRBV5-1 and TRBJ2-5; a weak D match, TRBD2 (6 bases). The CDR3 contains 16 residues. The germline V and J ends were trimmed by 3 bases and 11 bases, with 26 bases remaining between them. Looked up from germline, CDR1 is SGHRS and CDR2 is YFSETQ. DNA for the CDR3: TGCGCCAGCAGCTCGGGAGTAAGGGCGCCCCGAGGGGAGCAGTACTTC. Translated: CASSSGVRAPRGEQYF.

This clone has more than one count but fewer than ten. The rearrangement joins TRBV5-4 to TRBJ2-5, with no clear D. Germline loops: CDR1 SGHNT, CDR2 YYREEE (reference sequence). The CDR3 is made up of 14 amino acids. Trimming cost V 4 bases and J 3 bases, with 13 bases left between them. CDR3 nucleotides: TGTGCCAGCAGCCTTGCGATCAGAGAAGAGACCCAGTACTTC. Amino acids: CASSLAIREETQYF.

In this sample, this clone turned up a few times. The chain has TRBV23-1 and TRBJ2-1; no firm D call. TRBV23-1 is reported as an ORF; its role is uncertain. The CDR3 is 11 amino acids. The V end lost 4 bases, the J end lost 3 bases, and 1 base lay between the germline ends. CDR3 nucleotide sequence: TGCGCCAGCAGTCGCTACAATGAGCAGTTCTTC. Residues: CASSRYNEQFF.

The gene calls are TRBV15 and TRBJ2-4; the D gene is possibly TRBD2 (6 bases). The germline V gene encodes CDR1 LNHNV and CDR2 YYDKDF (reference sequence). The CDR3 totals 17 residues. Trimming cost V 1 base and J 3 bases, with 16 bases left between them. The CDR3 bases are TGTGCCACCAGCAGAGGGGGGGAAAATAGAGGCAAAAACATTCAGTACTTC. This encodes CATSRGGENRGKNIQYF.

V usage is TRBV7-2 and J usage is TRBJ2-5; no clear D gene. The V and J ends lost 4 bases and 5 bases respectively, with 8 bases between them. This CDR3 spans 12 amino acids. Germline loops: CDR1 SGHTA, CDR2 FQGNSA. CDR3 sequence: CASSSVVETQYF. In nucleotides, the CDR3 is TGTGCCAGCAGCTCGGTGGTGGAGACCCAGTACTTC.

This chain connects TRBV11-2 to TRBJ2-5, with D possibly TRBD2 on 6 matching bases. This CDR3 region has 14 residues. Germline V gene lookup returns CDR1 SGHAT and CDR2 FQNNGV. The V and J ends lost 7 bases and 3 bases respectively, with 15 bases between them. In nucleotides, the CDR3 is TGTGCCAGCACCCCAGGAGGGACCAAAGAGACCCAGTACTTC. Amino acids: CASTPGGTKETQYF. The full variable domain, with the rest looked up from reference TRBV11-2 and TRBJ2-5, is EAGVAQSPRYKIIEKRQSVAFWCNPISGHATLYWYQQILGQGPKLLIQFQNNGVVDDSQLPKDRFSAERLKGVDSTLKIQPAKLEDSAVYLCASTPGGTKETQYFGPGTRLLVL.

The rearrangement uses TRBV6-5 and TRBJ2-1, with unresolved D. Trimming removed 0 bases from V and 7 bases from J, with 13 bases in between. The CDR3 consists of 15 residues. Germline V lookup: CDR1 MNHEY, CDR2 SVGAGI. CDR3 sequence reads: CASSYSSSRSNEQFF. CDR3 bases: TGTGCCAGCAGTTACTCTAGCTCCCGGAGTAATGAGCAGTTCTTC.

This clone was seen only once. The chain links TRBV6-6 to TRBJ1-1, with 9 bases aligning to TRBD1. There are 13 residues in the CDR3. The germline gives CDR1 MNHNY, CDR2 SVGAGI (reference sequence). V lost 7 bases and J lost 10; bases outside the gene matches: 10. The CDR3 coding sequence is TGTGCCAGCACTACAGGGGGCCTTCGGGCAGCTTTCTTT. Residues: CASTTGGLRAAFF.

The chain recombines TRBV29-1 with TRBJ1-2; D remains unclear. The CDR3 runs to 15 residues. V was shortened by 6 bases and J by 1 base, with 18 bases between the two germline ends. Germline-derived CDR1 and CDR2 are SQVTM and ANQGSEA. The CDR3 DNA sequence: TGCAGCGTCCGCGGAGTGGGCCGGGTTAACTATGGCTACACCTTC. Protein product: CSVRGVGRVNYGYTF.

This clone was recorded a few times. The chain combines TRBV21-1 with TRBJ2-4. TRBV21-1 is shown as a pseudogene. The CDR3 is made up of 17 amino acids. The CDR3 region has the DNA TGTGCCAGCGCTAATGAGTCCGGGCGGCCCGCCAAAAACATTCAGTACTTC. Translation: CASANESGRPAKNIQYF.

The chain carries TRBV9 and TRBJ1-4; 8 positions agree with TRBD1. The trim removed 0 bases at V and 8 bases at J, leaving 6 bases unmatched. Germline CDR1 SGDLS, CDR2 YYNGEE. The CDR3 loop spans 15 amino acids. This CDR3 is CASSVGDRGGEKLFF. CDR3 in DNA: TGTGCCAGCAGCGTAGGTGACAGGGGAGGGGAAAAACTGTTTTTT.

There are a few counts of this clone. This chain uses TRBV6-1 with TRBJ2-2; TRBD1 matches at 8 bases. With V trimmed by 9 bases and J by 7 bases, 10 bases remained unmatched. This CDR3 contains 14 residues. The germline gives CDR1 MNHNS, CDR2 SASEGT. This CDR3 reads CASSDRGEIGELFF. As DNA, the CDR3 is TGTGCCAGTAGCGACAGGGGAGAAATCGGGGAGCTGTTTTTT.

In the case of this clone: Compared with germline, one end of the junction differs, possibly owing to a read error. This chain connects TRBV28 to TRBJ1-2; the D gene is possibly TRBD1 (5 bases). Germline assignment: CDR1 MDHEN and CDR2 SYDVKM. The CDR3 is 11 residues long. The CDR3 protein is CASSSQPGRSF. The DNA of the CDR3 is TGTGCCAGCAGTTCACAGCCGGGACGCAGCTTC.

This chain links TRBV7-2 with TRBJ2-1; D is perhaps TRBD2 (5 bases). Trimming left V 3 bases short and J 5 bases short, with 17 bases between. This CDR3 contains 16 residues. Germline CDR1 and CDR2: SGHTA and FQGNSA. The CDR3 reads CASSFRRLEGNNEQFF. CDR3 DNA: TGTGCCAGCAGCTTTCGTCGGCTAGAGGGAAACAATGAGCAGTTCTTC.

CDR3 coding DNA: TGTGCCAGCATACTGGGGGCCGGTGAAGCTTTCTTT. It codes for CASILGAGEAFF. The rearrangement uses TRBV7-2 and TRBJ1-1, with D perhaps matching TRBD1 (6 bases). Trimming shortened V by 7 bases and J by 7 bases, and 13 bases separated the two germline ends. The CDR3 spans 12 residues. Germline CDR1 is SGHTA and CDR2 is FQGNSA.

This clone turned up a few times. The V gene is TRBV5-1, the J gene TRBJ1-5; 7 bases align to TRBD1. This CDR3 region has 15 residues. The J segment lost 0 bases and the V segment lost 3 bases, leaving 3 bases of the junction unmatched. Per germline, CDR1 SGHRS and CDR2 YFSETQ. CDR3 sequence reads: CASSSGTASNQPQHF. In nucleotides, the CDR3 is TGCGCCAGCAGCTCGGGGACAGCTAGCAATCAGCCCCAGCATTTT.

This rearrangement joins TRBV4-3 to TRBJ2-5, with D perhaps matching TRBD1 (6 bases). There are 17 residues in the CDR3. V lost 1 base and J lost 1, with 16 bases in between. Per germline, CDR1 LGHNA and CDR2 YSLEER. CDR3 DNA: TGCGCCAGCAGCCAAGGGGGGCCCGGACAGACCCAAGAGACCCAGTACTTC. This encodes CASSQGGPGQTQETQYF.

V usage is TRBV19 and J usage is TRBJ1-6, with D possibly matching TRBD1 (5 bases). This CDR3 spans 14 amino acids. Germline-derived CDR1 and CDR2 are LNHDA and SQIVND (reference sequence). V lost 11 bases and J lost 1, with 12 bases in between. The CDR3, as DNA: TGTGCCGCTGCTAGGGGATCCTATAATTCACCCCTCCACTTT. This translates into CAAARGSYNSPLHF.

The V call is TRBV18, the J call TRBJ2-6; 7 nucleotides line up with TRBD1. Looked up from germline, CDR1 is KGHSH and CDR2 is LQKENI. This CDR3 is 15 amino acids long. The V segment lost 3 bases and the J segment 2 bases; nucleotides outside the gene matches: 1. In DNA form, the CDR3 reads TGTGCCAGCTCACCGACAGGGACTGGGGCCAACGTCCTGACTTTC. Encoded protein: CASSPTGTGANVLTF. Combining the CDR3 with reference TRBV18 and TRBJ2-6 gives the whole variable domain NAGVMQNPRHLVRRRGQEARLRCSPMKGHSHVYWYRQLPEEGLKFMVYLQKENIIDESGMPKERFSAEFPKEGPSILRIQQVVRGDSAAYFCASSPTGTGANVLTFGAGSRLTVL.

The genes are TRBV7-3 and TRBJ1-2; 8 nucleotides agree with TRBD1. The junction had 14 bases not matched to a gene; V was cut back by 3 bases and J by 8 bases. CDR1 and CDR2 (germline): SGHTA, FQGTGA. The CDR3 contains 16 residues. Written as DNA, the CDR3 is TGTGCCAGCAGCTTCGGGTCGAGCAGGGGGCTTAAAGGCTACACCTTC. Residues: CASSFGSSRGLKGYTF. The full variable domain, completed using reference TRBV7-3 and TRBJ1-2, is GAGVSQTPSNKVTEKGKYVELRCDPISGHTALYWYRQSLGQGPEFLIYFQGTGAADDSGLPNDRFFAVRPEGSVSTLKIQRTERGDSAVYLCASSFGSSRGLKGYTFGSGTRLTVV.

This chain connects TRBV7-8 to TRBJ1-1, with D perhaps TRBD1 (6 bases). There are 14 residues in the CDR3. The V end lost 2 bases, the J end lost 7 bases, and 14 bases lay between the germline ends. Germline V lookup: CDR1 SGHVS, CDR2 FQNEAQ. CDR3 nucleotides: TGTGCCAGCAGCTTACGGGGGCTGCCGGGTGAAGCTTTCTTT. Protein sequence: CASSLRGLPGEAFF.

The V and J genes are TRBV5-1 and TRBJ2-7; D remains ambiguous. V was cut by 4 bases and J by 0 bases, with 20 bases left in between. CDR3 length: 17 residues. Germline lookup yields CDR1 SGHRS and CDR2 YFSETQ. CDR3 sequence: CASSLSVATLSSYEQYF. In nucleotides, the CDR3 is TGCGCCAGCAGCCTCTCCGTCGCGACTCTTAGCTCCTACGAGCAGTACTTC.